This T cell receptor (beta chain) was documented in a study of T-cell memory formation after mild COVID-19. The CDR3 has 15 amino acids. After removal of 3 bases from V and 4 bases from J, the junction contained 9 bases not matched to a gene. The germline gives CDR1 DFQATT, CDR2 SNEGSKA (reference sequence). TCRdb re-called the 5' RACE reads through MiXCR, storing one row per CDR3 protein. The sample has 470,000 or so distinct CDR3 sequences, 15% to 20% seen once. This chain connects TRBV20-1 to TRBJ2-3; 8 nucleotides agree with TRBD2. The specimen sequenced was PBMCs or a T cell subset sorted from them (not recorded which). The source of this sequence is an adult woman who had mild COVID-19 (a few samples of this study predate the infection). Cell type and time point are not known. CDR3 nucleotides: TGCAGTGCTAGCTCTAGCGGGTCTGGGCCAGATACGCAGTATTTT. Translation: CSASSSGSGPDTQYF.